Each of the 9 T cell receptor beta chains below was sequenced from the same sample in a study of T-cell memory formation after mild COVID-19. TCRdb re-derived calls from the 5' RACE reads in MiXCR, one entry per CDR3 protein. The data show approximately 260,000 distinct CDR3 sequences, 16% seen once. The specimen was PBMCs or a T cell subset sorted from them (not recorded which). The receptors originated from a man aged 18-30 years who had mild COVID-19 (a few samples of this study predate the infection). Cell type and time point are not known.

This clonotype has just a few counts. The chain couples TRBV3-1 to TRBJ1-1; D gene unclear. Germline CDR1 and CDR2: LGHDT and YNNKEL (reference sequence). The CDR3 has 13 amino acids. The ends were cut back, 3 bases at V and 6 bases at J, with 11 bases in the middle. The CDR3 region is CASSHSGWAEAFF. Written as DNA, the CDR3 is TGTGCCAGCAGCCACAGCGGTTGGGCTGAAGCTTTCTTT. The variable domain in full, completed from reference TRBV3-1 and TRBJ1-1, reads DTAVSQTPKYLVTQMGNDKSIKCEQNLGHDTMYWYKQDSKKFLKIMFSYNNKELIINETVPNRFSPKSPDKAHLNLHINSLELGDSAVYFCASSHSGWAEAFFGQGTRLTVV.

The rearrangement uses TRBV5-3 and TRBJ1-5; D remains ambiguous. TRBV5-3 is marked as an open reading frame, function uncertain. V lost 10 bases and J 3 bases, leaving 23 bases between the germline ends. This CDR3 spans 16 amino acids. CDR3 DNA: TGTGCCTCTACGGGCGGGGTGAATTGCGACAATCAGCCCCAGCATTTT. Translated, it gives CASTGGVNCDNQPQHF.

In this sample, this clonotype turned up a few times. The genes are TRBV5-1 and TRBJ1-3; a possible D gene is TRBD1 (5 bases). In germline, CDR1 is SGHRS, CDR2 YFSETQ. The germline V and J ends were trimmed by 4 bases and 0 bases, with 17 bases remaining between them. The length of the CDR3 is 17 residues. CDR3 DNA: TGCGCCAGCAGCCTACGGTGGGGCACCAACTCTGGAAACACCATATATTTT. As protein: CASSLRWGTNSGNTIYF. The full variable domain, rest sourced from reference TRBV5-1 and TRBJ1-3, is KAGVTQTPRYLIKTRGQQVTLSCSPISGHRSVSWYQQTPGQGLQFLFEYFSETQRNKGNFPGRFSGRQFSNSRSEMNVSTLELGDSALYLCASSLRWGTNSGNTIYFGEGSWLTVV.

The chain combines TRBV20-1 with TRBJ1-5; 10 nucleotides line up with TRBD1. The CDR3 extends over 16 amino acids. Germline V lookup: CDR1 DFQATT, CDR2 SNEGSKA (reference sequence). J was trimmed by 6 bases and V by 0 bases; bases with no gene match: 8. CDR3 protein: CSARDTGQGESQPQHF. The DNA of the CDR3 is TGCAGTGCTAGAGATACAGGACAGGGGGAAAGTCAGCCCCAGCATTTT.

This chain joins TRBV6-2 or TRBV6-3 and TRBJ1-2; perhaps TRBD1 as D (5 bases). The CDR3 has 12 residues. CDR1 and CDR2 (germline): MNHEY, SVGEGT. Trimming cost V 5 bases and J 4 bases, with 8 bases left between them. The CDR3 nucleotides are TGTGCCAGCAGTACAGGTACCTATGGCTACACCTTC. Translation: CASSTGTYGYTF.

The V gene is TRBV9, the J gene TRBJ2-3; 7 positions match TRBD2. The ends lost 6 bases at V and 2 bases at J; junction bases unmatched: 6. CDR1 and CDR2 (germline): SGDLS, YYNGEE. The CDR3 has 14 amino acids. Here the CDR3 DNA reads TGTGCCAGCACGAAAGCGGGGCCCACAGATACGCAGTATTTT. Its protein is CASTKAGPTDTQYF.

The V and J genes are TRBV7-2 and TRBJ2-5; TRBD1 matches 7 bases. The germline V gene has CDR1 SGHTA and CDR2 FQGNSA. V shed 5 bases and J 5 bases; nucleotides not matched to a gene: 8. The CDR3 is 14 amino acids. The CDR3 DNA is TGTGCCAGCAGCCCCGGGACAGTCCGGGAGACCCAGTACTTC. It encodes CASSPGTVRETQYF.

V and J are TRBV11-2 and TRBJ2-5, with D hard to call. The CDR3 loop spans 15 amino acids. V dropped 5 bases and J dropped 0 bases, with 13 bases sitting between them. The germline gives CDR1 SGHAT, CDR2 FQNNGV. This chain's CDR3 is CASSPLGPYQETQYF. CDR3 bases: TGTGCCAGCAGCCCCTTAGGGCCTTACCAAGAGACCCAGTACTTC.

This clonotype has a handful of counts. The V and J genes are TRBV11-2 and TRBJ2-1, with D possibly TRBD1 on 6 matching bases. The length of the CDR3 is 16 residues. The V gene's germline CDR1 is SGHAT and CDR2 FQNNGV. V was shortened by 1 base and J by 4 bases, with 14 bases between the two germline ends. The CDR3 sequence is CASSLGWQGPYNEQFF. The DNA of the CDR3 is TGTGCCAGCAGCTTAGGATGGCAGGGGCCTTACAATGAGCAGTTCTTC. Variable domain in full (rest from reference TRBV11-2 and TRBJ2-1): EAGVAQSPRYKIIEKRQSVAFWCNPISGHATLYWYQQILGQGPKLLIQFQNNGVVDDSQLPKDRFSAERLKGVDSTLKIQPAKLEDSAVYLCASSLGWQGPYNEQFFGPGTRLTVL.